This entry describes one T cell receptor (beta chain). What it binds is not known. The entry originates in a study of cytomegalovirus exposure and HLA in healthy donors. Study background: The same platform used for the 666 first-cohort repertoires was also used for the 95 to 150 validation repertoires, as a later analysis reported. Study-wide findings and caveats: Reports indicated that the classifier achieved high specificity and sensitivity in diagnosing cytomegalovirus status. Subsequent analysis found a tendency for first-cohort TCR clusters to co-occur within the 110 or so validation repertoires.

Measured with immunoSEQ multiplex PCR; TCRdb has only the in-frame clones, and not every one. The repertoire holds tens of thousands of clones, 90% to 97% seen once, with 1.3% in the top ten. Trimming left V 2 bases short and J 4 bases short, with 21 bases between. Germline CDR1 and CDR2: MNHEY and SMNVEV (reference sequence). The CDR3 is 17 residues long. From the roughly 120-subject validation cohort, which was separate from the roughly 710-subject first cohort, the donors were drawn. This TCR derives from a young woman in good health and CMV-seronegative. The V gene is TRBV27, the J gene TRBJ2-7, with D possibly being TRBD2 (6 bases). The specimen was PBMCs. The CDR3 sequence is CASSLKALAGSKYEQYF. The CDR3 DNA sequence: TGTGCCAGCAGTTTAAAGGCGCTGGCGGGGTCGAAATACGAGCAGTACTTC.